A selection of T cell receptor beta chains follows, all from one sample in a study of response to subunit inactivated influenza vaccine. TCRdb ran MiXCR on the RT-PCR reads and lists one entry per CDR3 protein. The sample records around 760,000 distinct CDR3 sequences, about 15% being singletons. The sample here was PBMCs from blood, taken about 14 days before vaccination. These receptors originate from a man in his forties or fifties who received an inactivated influenza vaccine. The CDR3 runs from the conserved cysteine through the conserved F or W.

TRBJ1-2	TRBV7-2	CASSLTAETLYGYTF
TRBJ2-7	TRBV15	CATSLDSGYEQYF
TRBJ2-3	TRBV4-3	CASSQEGQWDTQYF
TRBJ2-2	TRBV15	CATGRELRNTGELFF
TRBJ2-5	TRBV4-2	CASSQGRFQETQYF
TRBJ1-1	TRBV6-2/TRBV6-3	CASSRTGGEVDTEAFF
TRBJ2-5	TRBV9	CASSVEPLRETQYF
TRBJ1-2	TRBV7-9	CASSYQGGRGYGYTF
TRBJ2-1	TRBV2	CALWGTGIIFSSYNEQFF
TRBJ2-5	TRBV4-1	CASSQDWAAGGLETQYF
TRBJ1-5	TRBV5-1	CASSMCRDSLRSNQPQHF
TRBJ1-2	TRBV6-1	CASRDFGTGGYTF
TRBJ2-7	TRBV29-1	CSVPSDSSYEQYF
TRBJ2-3	TRBV28	CASSPIGLAVDTQYF
TRBJ2-1	TRBV9	CASSVTSESYNEQFF
TRBJ1-1	TRBV18	CASSPPLGQGGMNTEAFF
TRBJ2-5	TRBV10-2	CASTSIAGGGETQYF
TRBJ2-3	TRBV9	CASNIAGGRGTDTQYF
TRBJ2-2	TRBV20-1	CSARSGLNTGELFF
TRBJ2-7	TRBV2	CASSRLAGSSYEQYF
TRBJ2-7	TRBV7-9	CASSPGLGTTQYEQYF
TRBJ1-5	TRBV12-3/TRBV12-4	CASSMDRRNQPQHF
TRBJ2-3	TRBV9	CASSDRQGSDTQYF
TRBJ2-4	TRBV20-1	CCARDTGTQGSGIQYF
TRBJ2-3	TRBV20-1	CSARTLPSTDTQYF
TRBJ2-2	TRBV7-8	CASSLAHTGELFF
TRBJ1-1	TRBV4-1	CASSQDQIRGGGTEAFF
TRBJ2-7	TRBV19	CASSIMASYEQYF
TRBJ2-7	TRBV10-2	CASSPGAGTGVSSYEQYF
TRBJ1-1	TRBV12-3/TRBV12-4	CASSLDIRSDTEAFF
TRBJ1-4	TRBV6-5	CASSYGRGPGRAGEKLFF
TRBJ1-5	TRBV7-8	CASTTDWNQPQHF
TRBJ2-7	TRBV29-1	CSADYEQYF
TRBJ2-1	TRBV20-1	CSARKTSGSNNEQFF
TRBJ2-1	TRBV12-3/TRBV12-4	CASSLTSGRADEQFF
TRBJ2-5	TRBV5-1	CASSPTSGDVETQYF
TRBJ1-2	TRBV20-1	CSAREGTGYGYTF
TRBJ2-2	TRBV27	CASSLWTGGAGGELFF
TRBJ2-3	TRBV20-1	CSARALLAGAPSATDTQYF
TRBJ2-2	TRBV4-2	CASSQAASGNTGELFF
TRBJ1-1	TRBV12-3/TRBV12-4	CASSLGPGDEAFF
TRBJ1-2	TRBV2	CASSGKPTGVGYTF
TRBJ1-1	TRBV18	CASSMGMNTEAFF
TRBJ1-4	TRBV7-2	CASSLNRVAEKLFF